The rows below give T cell receptor beta chains drawn from one sample of a study of cytomegalovirus exposure and HLA in healthy donors. Produced via immunoSEQ multiplex PCR; TCRdb's table is partial and in-frame only. The data hold about 160,000 clones, with over 75% observed a single time. The specimen was PBMCs. These receptors all stem from a woman under 40 in good health and CMV-seronegative. CDR3s include the opening cysteine and the closing phenylalanine or tryptophan.

V gene: TRBV30
CDR3 length: 15
CDR3 protein: CAWSVGQGSADTQYF

V gene: TRBV28
CDR3 length: 14
CDR3 protein: CASSLSARVSGYTF

V gene: TRBV6-4
CDR3 length: 13
CDR3 protein: CASSSQSGTEAFF

V gene: TRBV10-3
CDR3 length: 16
CDR3 protein: CAISESRPGGDTEAFF

V gene: TRBV10-2
CDR3 length: 14
CDR3 protein: CASSTTGTHQPQHF

V gene: TRBV11-1
CDR3 length: 15
CDR3 protein: CASSLDGGEVYEQYF

V gene: TRBV2
CDR3 length: 17
CDR3 protein: CASSGHIRLSGANVLTF

V gene: TRBV18
CDR3 length: 14
CDR3 protein: CASSRGGADYEQYF

V gene: TRBV28
CDR3 length: 14
CDR3 protein: CATTEGALGGEQYF

V gene: TRBV6-7
CDR3 length: 23
CDR3 protein: CASSYRDRGSRLVPYTRWYPQYF

V gene: TRBV10-3
CDR3 length: 15
CDR3 protein: CAISESMRQGYEQYF

V gene: TRBV27
CDR3 length: 15
CDR3 protein: CASSSVGGANYEQYF

V gene: TRBV5-8
CDR3 length: 17
CDR3 protein: CASSSSIEAGGYNEQFF

V gene: TRBV30
CDR3 length: 14
CDR3 protein: CAWSGAGINQPQHF

V gene: TRBV15
CDR3 length: 15
CDR3 protein: CATSRGRLGNTEAFF

V gene: TRBV5-1
CDR3 length: 12
CDR3 protein: CASSSGGETQYF

V gene: TRBV5-4
CDR3 length: 14
CDR3 protein: CASSLGGPTYEQYF

V gene: TRBV18
CDR3 length: 13
CDR3 protein: CASSPSTDNEQYF

V gene: TRBV5-1
CDR3 length: 15
CDR3 protein: CASSLAVTNTGELFF

V gene: TRBV5-1
CDR3 length: 15
CDR3 protein: CASSSGQGLTDTQYF

V gene: TRBV2
CDR3 length: 14
CDR3 protein: CASGRTGENEKLFF

V gene: TRBV18
CDR3 length: 15
CDR3 protein: CASSQGTGGSYEQYF

V gene: TRBV11-3
CDR3 length: 12
CDR3 protein: CASSLDRGTTFF

V gene: TRBV5-1
CDR3 length: 16
CDR3 protein: CASSLAGGGGGQPQHF

V gene: TRBV11-2
CDR3 length: 15
CDR3 protein: CASSPGGANTGELFF

V gene: TRBV9
CDR3 length: 14
CDR3 protein: CASSVGWGAYEQYF

V gene: TRBV19
CDR3 length: 15
CDR3 protein: CASGQGSFSGNTIYF

V gene: TRBV5-1
CDR3 length: 14
CDR3 protein: CASSSGGGDYGYTF

V gene: TRBV10-2
CDR3 length: 12
CDR3 protein: CASGQGNTEAFF

V gene: TRBV5-6
CDR3 length: 14
CDR3 protein: CASSLQGWNSPLHF

V gene: TRBV19
CDR3 length: 14
CDR3 protein: CASSTSSSYNEQFF

V gene: TRBV7-9
CDR3 length: 17
CDR3 protein: CASSLAFGGPSSYEQYF

V gene: TRBV5-4
CDR3 length: 16
CDR3 protein: CASSTPGQGRNTEAFF

V gene: TRBV2
CDR3 length: 15
CDR3 protein: CASMGRRAQTGELFF

V gene: TRBV27
CDR3 length: 16
CDR3 protein: CASSPGLSGESETQYF

V gene: TRBV9
CDR3 length: 15
CDR3 protein: CASSVGQGRGNTIYF

V gene: TRBV7-8
CDR3 length: 16
CDR3 protein: CASSLGQGGLGTEAFF

V gene: TRBV2
CDR3 length: 15
CDR3 protein: CASRLGGGRTDTQYF

V gene: TRBV18
CDR3 length: 15
CDR3 protein: CASSPRQGWDTEAFF

V gene: TRBV20-1
CDR3 length: 11
CDR3 protein: CSARGDNEQFF

V gene: TRBV27
CDR3 length: 13
CDR3 protein: CASSPRGPEEAFF

V gene: TRBV6-6
CDR3 length: 13
CDR3 protein: CASSYREGTEAFF

V gene: TRBV6-5
CDR3 length: 13
CDR3 protein: CASSYQGIYGYTF

V gene: TRBV4-2
CDR3 length: 12
CDR3 protein: CAGGDSGNTIYF

V gene: TRBV5-4
CDR3 length: 15
CDR3 protein: CASSLVQGGGETQYF

V gene: TRBV7-2
CDR3 length: 14
CDR3 protein: CASSPTGVPYEQYF

V gene: TRBV4-1
CDR3 length: 15
CDR3 protein: CASSQRGQLEWGYTF

V gene: TRBV5-4
CDR3 length: 15
CDR3 protein: CASSLKGVHTGELFF

V gene: TRBV7-2
CDR3 length: 14
CDR3 protein: CASSLGPADTEAFF